These T cell receptor beta chains were read from a single sample in a study of technical replicates of blood from a handful of donors. The protocol was immunoSEQ multiplex PCR, while the TCRdb copy is restricted to in-frame clones and leaves out a portion. The repertoire holds more than 65,000 clones, with roughly 94% as singletons. Sequencing was done on a sample of T cells isolated from PBMCs. The receptors here all came from a human donor in good health. The CDR3 runs from the conserved cysteine through the conserved F or W. A D gene is named only where the DNA matches it firmly. Clone size is shown for a subset of rows, as once, few, many or a class of expanded clone.

J: TRBJ2-3
D: .
V: TRBV7-9
size: .
CDR3: CASSFSSTDTQYF
DNA: TGTGCCAGCAGCTTCTCCAGTACAGATACGCAGTATTTT

J: TRBJ2-1
D: TRBD2
V: TRBV6-6
size: .
CDR3: CASSDGTSGLNEQFF
DNA: TGTGCCAGCAGTGATGGGACTAGCGGACTCAATGAGCAGTTCTTC

J: TRBJ2-1
D: TRBD2
V: TRBV6-5
size: .
CDR3: CASSSAGGRVNEQFF
DNA: TGTGCCAGCAGCTCTGCGGGGGGCCGAGTCAATGAGCAGTTCTTC

J: TRBJ2-5
D: .
V: TRBV13
size: .
CDR3: CASSLGLQETQYF
DNA: TGTGCCAGCAGCTTGGGGCTTCAAGAGACCCAGTACTTC

J: TRBJ2-2
D: .
V: TRBV27
size: .
CDR3: CASISTTGELFF
DNA: TGTGCCAGCATCTCTACCACCGGGGAGCTGTTTTTT

J: TRBJ1-4
D: TRBD1
V: TRBV27
size: .
CDR3: CASSPDRGPGDEKLFF
DNA: TGTGCCAGCAGCCCTGACAGGGGGCCTGGAGATGAAAAACTGTTTTTT

J: TRBJ1-2
D: .
V: TRBV6-1
size: .
CDR3: CAVAKRGFDYGYTF
DNA: TGTGCCGTCGCGAAAAGGGGTTTTGACTATGGCTACACCTTC

J: TRBJ1-2
D: TRBD1
V: TRBV5-4
size: .
CDR3: CASSETGAYGYTF
DNA: TGTGCCAGCAGCGAAACAGGGGCATATGGCTACACCTTC

J: TRBJ1-5
D: TRBD1
V: TRBV6-5
size: .
CDR3: CASTDRGRNQPQHF
DNA: TGTGCCAGCACGGACAGGGGGAGGAATCAGCCCCAGCATTTT

J: TRBJ1-1
D: .
V: TRBV9
size: once
CDR3: CASSEAGLVTEAFF
DNA: TGTGCCAGCAGCGAGGCGGGCCTGGTCACTGAAGCTTTCTTT

J: TRBJ2-1
D: TRBD1
V: TRBV5-1
size: .
CDR3: CASSWTGGELNEQFF
DNA: TGCGCCAGCAGCTGGACAGGGGGCGAACTCAATGAGCAGTTCTTC

J: TRBJ2-7
D: TRBD1
V: TRBV5-1
size: .
CDR3: CASSLHDGDRAAYEQYF
DNA: TGCGCCAGCAGCTTGCATGATGGGGACAGGGCTGCCTACGAGCAGTACTTC

J: TRBJ1-6
D: TRBD1
V: TRBV5-4
size: .
CDR3: CASSWDRANSPLHF
DNA: TGTGCCAGCAGCTGGGACAGGGCGAATTCACCCCTCCACTTT

J: TRBJ2-3
D: TRBD2
V: TRBV7-9
size: .
CDR3: CASSSLAGESLDTQYF
DNA: TGTGCCAGCAGCTCACTAGCGGGGGAGTCCTTGGATACGCAGTATTTT